This entry lists 10 T cell receptor beta chains sequenced from one sample in a study of T cells in Graves' hyperthyroidism and ophthalmopathy. Amplified TCR beta CDR3 regions derived from RNA transcripts. First-round RT-PCR of the TCR CDR3 relied on the HTBI primer set. TCRdb re-derived calls from the multiplex PCR reads in MiXCR, one entry per CDR3 protein. The profile covers hundreds of thousands of distinct CDR3 sequences, with about a sixth appearing a single time and about 3.5% taken by the ten largest. Material for sequencing was blood. The receptor source for this set is a woman aged 40 to 50 with Graves' ophthalmopathy.

This clonotype was picked up a small number of times. The chain couples TRBV5-1 to TRBJ2-3; D is unclear. This CDR3 has 13 residues. Germline V gives CDR1 SGHRS, CDR2 YFSETQ. V shed 2 bases and J shed 2 bases, with 6 bases lying between them. The CDR3 spells CASSFEFTDTQYF. The CDR3 DNA sequence: TGCGCCAGCAGCTTCGAGTTCACAGATACGCAGTATTTT.

This clonotype was detected only once. This may be a read error: a much more frequent sequence differs by one nucleotide. The V gene is TRBV6-4, the J gene TRBJ2-7, with TRBD2 matching 7 bases. This CDR3 has 17 residues. In germline, CDR1 is MRHNA, CDR2 SNTAGT. V was pared by 5 bases and J by 5 bases, with 18 bases of the junction left unmatched. Here the CDR3 reads CASSYQSPGLTPHEQYF. CDR3 bases: TGTGCCAGCAGTTACCAATCACCGGGACTAACCCCCCACGAGCAGTACTTC.

This clonotype was picked up many times. This chain joins TRBV11-2 and TRBJ1-2; 10 bases align to TRBD1. V shed 4 bases, J shed 8 bases, and the junction held 10 bases outside the gene matches. This CDR3 comprises 15 residues. The germline V gene encodes CDR1 SGHAT and CDR2 FQNNGV. The CDR3 sequence: CASSSGTGANTGYTF. CDR3 in DNA: TGTGCCAGCAGCTCCGGGACAGGGGCGAATACGGGCTACACCTTC.

This clonotype turned up a few times. CDR3 residues: CASSLDGARRFSGTQYF. Written as DNA, the CDR3 is TGTGCCAGCAGCTTGGACGGGGCTAGACGATTCTCTGGGACCCAGTACTTC. The gene calls are TRBV5-4 and TRBJ2-5; perhaps D is TRBD1 or TRBD2 (5 bases each). Germline V gene sequence: CDR1 SGHNT, CDR2 YYREEE (reference sequence). CDR3 length: 17 amino acids. V was clipped by 0 bases and J by 7 bases, with 22 bases between them.

This clonotype was seen at least ten times. The chain couples TRBV10-3 to TRBJ2-5; D tentatively fits TRBD1 or TRBD2 (6 bases each). Germline V CDR1 and CDR2: ENHRY, SYGVKD. Trimming pared 10 bases from V and 2 bases from J, leaving 17 bases between. The CDR3 runs 14 residues. The CDR3 protein is CATKGEAGQETQYF. For the CDR3, the DNA is TGTGCCACCAAGGGGGAGGCCGGACAAGAGACCCAGTACTTC.

This clonotype appeared many times. The chain recombines TRBV2 with TRBJ2-5; TRBD2 is a possible D gene (5 bases). Germline loops: CDR1 SNHLY, CDR2 FYNNEI. CDR3 length: 13 residues. Deletions cut 7 bases from V and 0 bases from J, with 9 bases between. CDR3 protein: CASISGNQETQYF. The CDR3 DNA sequence: TGTGCCAGCATTTCGGGGAACCAAGAGACCCAGTACTTC.

The V call is TRBV11-2, the J call TRBJ1-1; a weak D match, TRBD1 (5 bases). V was pared by 5 bases and J by 4 bases, with 17 bases between. Per the germline V gene, CDR1 is SGHAT and CDR2 is FQNNGV. This CDR3 comprises 15 residues. The CDR3 DNA is TGTGCCAGCAGCATCGGGGCTGATAGGAGCACTGAAGCTTTCTTT. Its protein product is CASSIGADRSTEAFF.

This clonotype was observed a handful of times. The junction does not match germline at one end; this may be a read error. The gene calls are TRBV20-1 and TRBJ2-5, with D possibly matching TRBD1 (6 bases). Per the germline V gene, CDR1 is DFQATT and CDR2 is SNEGSKA (reference sequence). This CDR3 spans 14 amino acids. The CDR3 coding sequence is TGCAGTGCTCAAAAGGACAGCAATTCGGAGATCCAGTACTTC. Its translation is CSAQKDSNSEIQYF.

This clonotype has a handful of counts. The rearrangement joins TRBV25-1 to TRBJ1-1; a weak D match, TRBD1 (5 bases). Germline V CDR1 and CDR2: MGHDK, SYGVNS. CDR3 size: 14 residues. Trimming left V 7 bases short and J 0 bases short, with 12 bases between. The CDR3 DNA reads TGTGCCAGCAAAGGGACGATGATGAACACTGAAGCTTTCTTT. Protein: CASKGTMMNTEAFF.

This clonotype was detected ten times or more. The chain recombines TRBV3-1 with TRBJ2-5; 10 nucleotides match TRBD1. Germline CDR1 LGHDT, CDR2 YNNKEL (reference sequence). Trimming cost V 1 base and J 0 bases; bases outside gene matches: 2. This CDR3 has 16 residues. The CDR3 is CASSQGQGADQETQYF. In DNA, the CDR3 is TGTGCCAGCAGCCAAGGACAGGGGGCGGACCAAGAGACCCAGTACTTC.